Here is one T cell receptor (beta chain) with its context. What it binds is unknown. The junction departs from the called germline gene at one end, perhaps through a read error. Germline-derived CDR1 and CDR2 are SEHNR and FQNEAQ (reference sequence). The CDR3 is 15 amino acids. The data were taken from a study of cytomegalovirus exposure and HLA in healthy donors. Regarding the study as a whole: Associated with HLA alleles at 0.05 false discovery rate in a later analysis were over 15,000 TCR beta sequences.

Healthy bone marrow donors made up the donors. The PCR had 60 Vbeta and 13 Jbeta primers. As processed by the authors: Per a later analysis, the number of unique TCR beta chains was around 80 million, of which roughly 11 million were shared. Only in-frame clones appear in the TCRdb table, and some are missing; sequencing was by immunoSEQ multiplex PCR. Clonal size and the V and J genes are those of that table, whereas D and trimming came from the DNA. This sample's table has roughly 60,000 clones. This rearrangement joins TRBV7-9 to TRBJ2-5, with 7 bases fitting TRBD1. The specimen was PBMCs. This clonotype originated in a male donor in good health and CMV-seronegative. CDR3 amino acids: CASSLRTGPQENQYF. CDR3 nucleotides: TGTGCCAGCAGCCTCCGGACAGGACCGCAAGAGAACCAGTACTTC.